This TCR beta chain was captured by sequencing in a study of kidney transplant recipient with SARS-CoV-2 infection. The CDR3 length is 16 residues. Germline CDR1 and CDR2: PRHDT and FYEKMQ (reference sequence). About this clonotype: This could be a read error, since a much larger clone is one nucleotide away.

TCRdb analysed the reads with MiXCR anew, one entry per CDR3 protein. There are 200,000 to 300,000 distinct CDR3 sequences in the sample; about 28% occur only once, and around 7.8% lies in the top ten. This material consisted of a blood sample, taken at baseline and around day 110 from a kidney transplant recipient. This rearrangement joins TRBV13 to TRBJ2-5, with unresolved D. This TCR was sampled from a male patient between 25 and 40 years old who had COVID-19 and was a kidney transplant recipient. The T cells may partly be graft donor cells. CDR3 protein: CTSSSRTDRDQETQYF. As DNA, the CDR3 is TGTACCAGCAGCTCCCGCACAGACCGGGACCAAGAGACCCAGTACTTC.